A single sample gave rise to the 8 T cell receptor beta chains below, sequenced in a study of beta chain features in type 1 diabetes (dated by TCRdb to 2017 to 2018). Libraries were made using the immunoSEQ multiplex PCR assay. The entire isolated RNA was reverse transcribed using the High Capacity cDNA Reverse Transcription Kit, and thus expressed TCRB transcripts were sequenced. The table was pulled from immuneACCESS by TCRdb, which kept in-frame rearrangements only. Such tables lose some clones; where checked, under half of the loss comes from unresolved V genes, and the rest has no known cause. The sample records 850,000 to 900,000 clones, 15% to 20% of which are singletons. The top ten clonotypes cover 0.023% of the sample. The sample taken for sequencing was naive CD4+ T cells from blood. In the paper's terms, the cell subset or site label means: true naive CD4+ T cells. These receptors all stem from a woman under 30 in good health.

J is TRBJ1-3 and V is TRBV6-5, with D perhaps TRBD1 (6 bases). Trimming took off 6 bases at V and 2 bases at J, with 11 bases between the two ends. The CDR3 has 14 residues. In germline, CDR1 is MNHEY, CDR2 SVGAGI. The CDR3 here is CASSSPGAGNTIYF. CDR3 in DNA: TGTGCCAGCAGCTCCCCAGGGGCTGGAAACACCATATATTTT.

The rearrangement links TRBV9 to TRBJ2-5; D uncertain. Germline assignment: CDR1 SGDLS and CDR2 YYNGEE. V was trimmed by 0 bases and J by 7 bases, leaving 7 bases between them. The CDR3 runs 12 residues. The CDR3 DNA reads TGTGCCAGCAGCGTAGGGTTTGGGACCCAGTACTTC. Protein: CASSVGFGTQYF.

This clone was seen more than once but under ten times. CDR3 in amino acids: CASSPELAADTQYF. CDR3 sequence (DNA): TGCGCCAGCAGCCCGGAACTAGCGGCAGATACGCAGTATTTT. The chain couples TRBV4-3 to TRBJ2-3; TRBD2 matches at 8 bases. V dropped 4 bases and J dropped 4; count of bases not matched to a gene: 4. The CDR3 covers 14 residues. Germline-derived CDR1 and CDR2 are LGHNA and YSLEER.

V is TRBV19 and J is TRBJ2-1, with 8 bases that match TRBD2. V shed 10 bases, J shed 8 bases, and the junction held 13 bases outside the gene matches. In germline, CDR1 is LNHDA, CDR2 SQIVND (reference sequence). The CDR3 covers 14 residues. The CDR3 coding sequence is TGTGCCACTAAGACGGGACTAGTCTTGGATGAGCAGTTCTTC. Protein: CATKTGLVLDEQFF. Using reference TRBV19 and TRBJ2-1 for the parts outside the CDR3, the full variable domain is DGGITQSPKYLFRKEGQNVTLSCEQNLNHDAMYWYRQDPGQGLRLIYYSQIVNDFQKGDIAEGYSVSREKKESFPLTVTSAQKNPTAFYLCATKTGLVLDEQFFGPGTRLTVL.

This chain connects TRBV6-6 to TRBJ2-7; maybe TRBD1 (5 bases). This CDR3 region has 14 residues. Germline-derived CDR1 and CDR2 are MNHNY and SVGAGI (reference sequence). V dropped 0 bases and J dropped 7 bases, with 13 bases sitting between them. The CDR3 DNA is TGTGCCAGCAGTTACTCGCCTTCTGGGGCTGAGCAGTACTTC. Amino acid sequence: CASSYSPSGAEQYF.

DNA of the CDR3: TGCGCCAGCAGCCAAGATGGGGGGGGTGAAAAACTGTTTTTT. Translated: CASSQDGGGEKLFF. This chain links TRBV4-3 with TRBJ1-4; D is possibly TRBD1 (5 bases). Trimming took 0 bases from V and 7 from J, leaving 9 bases between them. The CDR3 contains 14 residues. Germline V gene data show CDR1 as LGHNA and CDR2 as YSLEER.

The CDR3 DNA reads TGTGCCAGCAGTTCCCCCGCGGCTAGCGGGAGGTACGAGCAGTACTTC. It is translated as CASSSPAASGRYEQYF. The chain links TRBV28 to TRBJ2-7, with TRBD2 matching 11 bases. J lost 4 bases, V lost 4 bases, and 9 bases had no gene match. Germline V CDR1 and CDR2: MDHEN, SYDVKM. The CDR3 is made up of 16 amino acids.

This clone was counted only a few times. The rearrangement links TRBV9 to TRBJ1-5; weak D call: TRBD1 (6 bases). Germline lookup yields CDR1 SGDLS and CDR2 YYNGEE. This CDR3 comprises 14 residues. The V and J ends lost 2 bases and 7 bases respectively, with 13 bases between them. The CDR3 region has the DNA TGTGCCAGCAGCGTCGGGGGGGCAGGACAGCCCCAGCATTTT. Its translation is CASSVGGAGQPQHF.